What follows is one T cell receptor (beta chain) and its context. There is no known antigen for this receptor. No per-base quality is available; no much larger clone lies one base away. This sample stems from a study of blood T cell repertoires in COVID-19 (TCRdb year 2020). Broadly, across the study: The collaborator samples originated in the United States, Italy and Spain and spanned the acute and convalescent phases of COVID-19. The material from the prospective study consisted of cDNA or gDNA derived from T cells, B-cell-depleted T cells, or PBMCs. The dataset comprised deeply sampled blood TCRbeta repertoires from subjects exposed to, actively infected with, or recovered from COVID-19. The repertoires were released in a freely available public database intended as a resource for research on the immune response to SARS-CoV-2. Samples came from the ongoing ImmuneRACE study (first 160 participants) plus 1,254 subjects from 6 global collaborators. Nearly every sample came with metadata listing a de-identified subject ID, COVID-19 status, age in years and sex. Where HLA class I and class II types were available, the types were taken from metadata supplied by the sample provider, not from assay-based typing.

Paper-wide results and their limitations: Clinical and demographic metadata were provided uncurated, with the amount varying by source and participant.

Ends trimmed: V by 0 bases, J by 5 bases; bases unmatched to a gene: 0. The germline V gene sets CDR1 to LGHNA and CDR2 to YNFKEQ. The CDR3 spans 14 residues, from the cysteine through the phenylalanine. The retained sequence is limited to the CDR3, 42 bases, with the frame set at the first base. The immunoSEQ Assay, a bias-controlled multiplex PCR, was used to amplify TCRbeta CDR3 regions from genomic DNA. The authors processed their data as follows. The number of nucleated cells in each sample was estimated by amplification of reference gene primers within the assay. Sequence reads were collapsed and filtered to measure the absolute abundance of every unique TCRbeta CDR3 rearrangement. For each sample, productive Simpson clonality was calculated as the square root of Simpson's diversity index over productive rearrangements. TCRdb took this table from immuneACCESS and kept in-frame rearrangements with V and J called. Such tables lack part of the clones; where checked against another copy, unresolved V genes explain under half of the gap, and the rest is unexplained. From that table come the V and J calls and clone size; the DNA was used to work out D and trimming. This sample holds over 200,000 clones; about nine tenths were observed only once. 2% to 3% of the sample is in the top ten clones.

One collaborating source in Seattle enrolled patients during active infection and followed them longitudinally through the course of disease. Collaborating institutions collected whole blood in K2EDTA tubes following their own protocols. For TCRbeta analysis, collaborator samples were shipped as frozen whole blood, as isolated PBMCs, or as DNA extracted from either sample type. Here the chain combines TRBV4-2 and TRBJ1-4; TRBD1 agrees with 7 junctional bases. This receptor was identified in a man aged 25 to 45 with COVID-19, enrolled during active disease. The sample consisted of peripheral blood. At the DNA level, the sequence is TGTGCCAGCAGCCAAGAGGGACAGAATGAAAAACTGTTTTTT. The translation is CASSQEGQNEKLFF.